The clone carrying this T cell receptor beta chain was found many times. Its cognate antigen is unknown. TCRdb independently ran MiXCR on the RACE reads; one entry per CDR3 protein. The sample lists 90,000 to 120,000 distinct CDR3 sequences; roughly 11% were seen once. The sample comes from a study of human T cells and chemical hapten exposure. Study-level information: TCR yield per sample varied, mainly due to pooled library volumes.

The sample's time point: patch test 1, 2 weeks after DPC sensitization. As for treatment: therapeutic diphenylcyclopropenone sensitization with weekly scalp DPC. The germline gives CDR1 LNHDA, CDR2 SQIVND (reference sequence). The V gene lost 2 bases and the J gene lost 3 bases, with 11 bases spanning the gap. The CDR3 sequence is 14 residues long. Study-wide results and limits: TCRs above 1 in 1000 frequency stayed constant with DPC sensitization.

This material consisted of whole blood, taken in connection with sensitization to the hapten diphenylcyclopropenone (DPC). The V call is TRBV19, the J call TRBJ2-7, with D perhaps TRBD2 (5 bases). This clonotype was obtained from a woman aged 40-49 years with alopecia areata. Some clones in this sample may be carry-over from other donors' samples. The CDR3 loop reads CASSIMGDGYEQYF. CDR3 nucleotides: TGTGCCAGTAGTATAATGGGAGACGGCTACGAGCAGTACTTC. Combining the CDR3 with reference TRBV19 and TRBJ2-7 gives the whole variable domain DGGITQSPKYLFRKEGQNVTLSCEQNLNHDAMYWYRQDPGQGLRLIYYSQIVNDFQKGDIAEGYSVSREKKESFPLTVTSAQKNPTAFYLCASSIMGDGYEQYFGPGTRLTVT.